This TCR beta chain was observed in a study of T cells generated in artificial thymic organoids (dated by TCRdb to the late 2010s). Some background on the complete study: In some experiments, thymic T cells were further FACS-purified to deplete CD4 immature single positive or double positive precursors. Displayed repertoire sequencing data were described as representative of three independent experiments. The study compared the TCR alpha and beta CDR3 repertoires of CD8 single positive T cells derived from in vitro artificial thymic organoids against those of naive CD8 T cells from thymus and peripheral blood. The paper's findings and limits, for the study overall: The TCR clonotype diversity of organoid-derived CD8 single positive T cells was physiological and comparable to that of naive CD8 T cells from thymus and blood.

This clonotype was detected ten times or more. The antigen this receptor binds is unknown. Base qualities are missing; no much larger clone stands one base away. Enrichment of primary CD8+ T cells was done with magnetic beads from the Miltenyi CD8+ T cell Isolation Kit. Prior to RNA extraction, CD3+TCRalphabeta+CD8 single positive T cells from organoids and thymus were isolated by FACS sorting. For each sample, total RNA was purified from 40,000 to 200,000 sorted cells using the RNeasy Micro kit, and RNA quality was checked on an Agilent RNA 6000 Nano chip. Thymic fragments were dissected, disrupted by pipetting and filtered through a 70 um strainer so that thymocytes were released. TCRalpha and TCRbeta libraries were amplified in separate semi-nested PCR reactions using Advantage 2 and reverse primers located in the TRAC or TRBC constant regions. First-strand cDNA synthesis used between roughly 3.5 and 500 ng of total RNA. TCR cDNA libraries were generated by 5'-RACE using the SMARTer PCR cDNA Synthesis kit, with a poly-dT primer employed for first-strand synthesis. Semi-nested constant-region reverse primers carried 5-nucleotide sample-specific barcodes, and products were cleaned with the Zymo DNA Clean and Concentrator-5 kit. Up to ten barcoded samples were pooled, ligated to Illumina adaptors and sequenced as 2 x 150 bp paired-end reads on an Illumina MiSeq. As for how the authors treated the data: Demultiplexed reads were aligned using BLAT against a custom library containing all human TRAV, TRAJ, TRBV, TRBD and TRBJ combinations from IMGT. The best BLAT hits were picked using pslCDnaFilter (-maxAligns=1, -ignoreIntrons), and custom Perl scripts were used to calculate clonotype frequencies. TCRdb cleaned the public reads at Q25 with fastp, built clones with MiXCR and kept in-frame beta chains. Records with the same CDR3 protein are collapsed into one entry carrying the most frequent genes and DNA. TCRdb assigned the V and J calls; the authors' analysis was not used. A total of some 8,000 distinct CDR3 sequences appear in this sample, approximately 20% of them only once. Approximately 1.4% of the sample is taken by the ten largest.

Including cysteine and phenylalanine, the CDR3 has 17 amino acids. CDR3 DNA is the only sequence kept; it has 51 bases, read in frame from the first base. Trimming removed 8 bases from V and 1 base from J, leaving 23 bases between the germline ends. The CDR1 and CDR2 encoded by the germline V gene are SGHAT and FQNNGV. The V and J segments used are TRBV11-2 and TRBJ1-1; a tentative D call is TRBD1 (5 bases match). What was sequenced was naive CD8+ T cells from the thymus. According to the study, the label for this sample's cell subset or site signals: CD3+TCRalphabeta+CD8SP T cells; for blood, CD45RO-CCR7+ naive CD8+ T cells. This TCR was recovered from a human donor who gave cord blood stem cells for thymic organoid culture, a cardiac surgery patient who gave postnatal thymus, or a blood donor (not recorded which). The CDR3 here reads CASSADEGLGTNTEAFF. The bases read TGTGCCAGCTCAGCCGATGAGGGGTTGGGGACGAACACTGAAGCTTTCTTT. Full variable domain (CDR3 extended with the reference TRBV11-2 and TRBJ1-1 proteins): EAGVAQSPRYKIIEKRQSVAFWCNPISGHATLYWYQQILGQGPKLLIQFQNNGVVDDSQLPKDRFSAERLKGVDSTLKIQPAKLEDSAVYLCASSADEGLGTNTEAFFGQGTRLTVV.